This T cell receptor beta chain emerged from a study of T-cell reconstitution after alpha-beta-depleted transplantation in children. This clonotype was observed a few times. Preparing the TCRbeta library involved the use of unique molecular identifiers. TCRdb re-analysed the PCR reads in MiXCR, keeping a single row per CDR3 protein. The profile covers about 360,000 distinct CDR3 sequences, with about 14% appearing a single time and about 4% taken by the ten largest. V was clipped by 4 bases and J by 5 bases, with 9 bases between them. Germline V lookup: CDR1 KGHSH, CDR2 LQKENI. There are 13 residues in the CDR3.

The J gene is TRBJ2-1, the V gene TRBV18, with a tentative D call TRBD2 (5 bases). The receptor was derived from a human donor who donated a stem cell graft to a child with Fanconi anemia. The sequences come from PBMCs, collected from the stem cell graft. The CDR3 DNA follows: TGTGCCAGCTCACAGGGAGTCGACAATGAGCAGTTCTTC. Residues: CASSQGVDNEQFF.